Presented here are 17 T cell receptor beta chains from one specimen sequenced in a study of CD8+ T cells in alopecia areata. Following RNA extraction, reverse transcription yielded cDNA that acted as the sequencing template. Libraries were prepared by immunoSEQ multiplex PCR; TCRdb keeps only in-frame clonotypes and omits some of them. Counted here are about 97,000 clones, 41% occurring once; the ten biggest clones make up 1% to 1.5%. Sequencing was carried out using CD4+ T cells sorted from blood. These receptors were obtained from a human donor with alopecia areata.

This clone was counted a few times. This chain connects TRBV28 to TRBJ2-7, with D possibly called TRBD1 or TRBD2 (5 bases each). V lost 6 bases and J 1 base, leaving 16 bases between the germline ends. Germline loops: CDR1 MDHEN, CDR2 SYDVKM. The CDR3 has 15 amino acids. The CDR3 loop reads CASSREGQGSYEQYF. As DNA, the CDR3 is TGTGCCAGCAGCCGCGAGGGTCAGGGTTCCTACGAGCAGTACTTC. Full variable domain (missing parts from reference TRBV28 and TRBJ2-7): DVKVTQSSRYLVKRTGEKVFLECVQDMDHENMFWYRQDPGLGLRLIYFSYDVKMKEKGDIPEGYSVSREKKERFSLILESASTNQTSMYLCASSREGQGSYEQYFGPGTRLTVT.

This clone was seen more than once but under ten times. The chain combines TRBV6-6 with TRBJ2-5; D is uncertain. TRBJ2-7 explains the end of the DNA better; the J call may be wrong. CDR3 length equals 16 residues. Germline V gene lookup returns CDR1 MNHNY and CDR2 SVGAGI (reference sequence). The CDR3 sequence is CASSYLALPRAYEQYF. CDR3 sequence (DNA): TGTGCCAGCAGTTACTTGGCACTCCCCCGAGCCTACGAGCAGTACTTC.

The CDR3 region is CASSPGQGSYNEQFF. The DNA for the CDR3 is TGCGCCAGCAGCCCGGGACAGGGCTCCTACAATGAGCAGTTCTTC. The chain uses TRBV5-1 and TRBJ2-1, with 9 bases that match TRBD1. Germline values: CDR1 SGHRS, CDR2 YFSETQ. The CDR3 covers 15 residues. Unmatched junction bases numbered 2, after V lost 4 bases and J lost 0 bases.

This chain connects TRBV27 to TRBJ2-6; TRBD1 is a possible D gene (5 bases). V shed 5 bases and J shed 4 bases, with 9 bases lying between them. The germline gives CDR1 MNHEY, CDR2 SMNVEV (reference sequence). The CDR3 runs to 14 residues. The CDR3 DNA reads TGTGCCAGCAGTACCAGGGCCGGGGCCAACGTCCTGACTTTC. This gives the protein CASSTRAGANVLTF.

This chain links TRBV30 with TRBJ2-1; 12 bases fit TRBD2. Trimming at V came to 2 bases and at J to 5 bases, leaving 7 bases not matched to a gene. Germline CDR1 is GTSNPN and CDR2 is SVGIG (reference sequence). The CDR3 has 16 residues. The CDR3 nucleotides read TGTGCCTGGAGTCGCCTAGCGGGAGGGGGACACAATGAGCAGTTCTTC. Amino acid sequence: CAWSRLAGGGHNEQFF.

The V call is TRBV29-1, the J call TRBJ2-5; D ambiguous. The CDR3 runs 13 residues. Per the germline V gene, CDR1 is SQVTM and CDR2 is ANQGSEA. Trimming left V 7 bases short and J 2 bases short, with 14 bases between. The CDR3 region has the DNA TGCAGCGGTAAAGGCAGGCTACAAGAGACCCAGTACTTC. Its protein is CSGKGRLQETQYF. The variable domain in full, completed from reference TRBV29-1 and TRBJ2-5, reads SAVISQKPSRDICQRGTSLTIQCQVDSQVTMMFWYRQQPGQSLTLIATANQGSEATYESGFVIDKFPISRPNLTFSTLTVSNMSPEDSSIYLCSGKGRLQETQYFGPGTRLLVL.

The J gene is TRBJ2-7, the V gene TRBV7-9; 11 nucleotides match TRBD1. Germline-derived CDR1 and CDR2 are SEHNR and FQNEAQ (reference sequence). The CDR3 length is 14 residues. J was trimmed by 9 bases and V by 1 base; bases with no gene match: 5. In DNA, the CDR3 is TGTGCCAGCAGCTTAGGGGGACAGGGGGTTGTGCAGTACTTC. Protein sequence: CASSLGGQGVVQYF.

This clone has only a few counts. The CDR3 DNA sequence: TGTGCCAGCAGCCGCCGACAGGCCGGGGGCTACACCTTC. Its protein product is CASSRRQAGGYTF. V usage is TRBV7-9 and J usage is TRBJ1-2, with D possibly matching TRBD1 (6 bases). Germline CDR1 and CDR2: SEHNR and FQNEAQ (reference sequence). The CDR3 has 13 residues. V lost 5 bases, J lost 8 bases, and 15 bases lay in between.

In its sample, this clone was seen a few times. The chain has TRBV2 and TRBJ2-5; 8 bases are a match to TRBD2. CDR3 length equals 16 residues. Trimming removed 5 bases from V and 1 base from J; junction bases left unmatched: 9. Per the germline V gene, CDR1 is SNHLY and CDR2 is FYNNEI. DNA for the CDR3: TGTGCCAGCAGTTTCCCCTTCACTAGCGGCCAAGAGACCCAGTACTTC. Encoded protein: CASSFPFTSGQETQYF.

The rearrangement uses TRBV7-6 and TRBJ2-7, with a tentative D call TRBD2 (5 bases). CDR1 is SGHVS and CDR2 is FNYEAQ in the germline V gene. The CDR3 consists of 12 residues. V was shortened by 5 bases and J by 7 bases, with 12 bases between the two germline ends. The CDR3 DNA sequence: TGTGCCAGCAGCCACGGGGAGAGGGAGCAGTACTTC. Amino acids: CASSHGEREQYF.

The chain links TRBV7-2 to TRBJ2-7, with D perhaps matching TRBD1 or TRBD2 (6 bases each). The ends were cut back, 1 base at V and 2 bases at J, with 9 bases in the middle. Germline V gene sequence: CDR1 SGHTA, CDR2 FQGNSA. This CDR3 has 14 residues. The CDR3, as DNA: TGTGCCAGCAGCTTAGAGGGGGGCCCCTACGAGCAGTACTTC. Translating it yields CASSLEGGPYEQYF.

This chain connects TRBV4-2 to TRBJ2-5; D possibly matches TRBD1 or TRBD2 (5 bases each). This CDR3 has 13 residues. V was cut by 2 bases and J by 5 bases, with 9 bases left in between. The germline V gene encodes CDR1 LGHNA and CDR2 YNFKEQ. CDR3 sequence reads: CASSQTGRETQYF. CDR3 DNA sequence: TGTGCCAGCAGCCAAACGGGACGTGAGACCCAGTACTTC.

The gene calls are TRBV27 and TRBJ2-5, with D possibly matching TRBD2 (5 bases). The CDR3 spans 12 residues. V was pared by 5 bases and J by 3 bases, with 7 bases between. CDR1 and CDR2 from the germline V gene are MNHEY and SMNVEV (reference sequence). The CDR3 DNA is TGTGCCAGCAGTGGGCGGGAAGAGACCCAGTACTTC. Translation: CASSGREETQYF.

This clone was seen more than once but under ten times. The J gene is TRBJ2-1, the V gene TRBV5-4, with D possibly called TRBD1 or TRBD2 (6 bases each). This CDR3 comprises 16 residues. The V end was cut by 0 bases, the J end by 3 bases, with 13 bases between. Germline V gene data show CDR1 as SGHNT and CDR2 as YYREEE (reference sequence). The CDR3 protein is CASSLDGGSGYNEQFF. CDR3 coding DNA: TGTGCCAGCAGCTTGGACGGGGGCTCGGGCTACAATGAGCAGTTCTTC.

In this sample, this clone is medium-sized (0.01 to 0.1%). V usage is TRBV7-2 and J usage is TRBJ2-2; TRBD2 aligns across 10 bases. V was pared by 1 base and J by 7 bases, with 6 bases of the junction left unmatched. The CDR3 consists of 16 residues. Germline CDR1 is SGHTA and CDR2 is FQGNSA. The CDR3 loop is CASSLVSGGAGGELFF. The CDR3 DNA sequence: TGTGCCAGCAGCTTAGTGAGCGGGGGGGCCGGCGGGGAGCTGTTTTTT.

This rearrangement joins TRBV6-4 to TRBJ1-1, with D hard to call. The ends were cut back, 2 bases at V and 8 bases at J, with 15 bases in the middle. CDR1 is MRHNA and CDR2 is SNTAGT in the germline V gene. The CDR3 has 14 residues. The CDR3 loop is CASSDTDRAKEAFF. In nucleotides, the CDR3 is TGTGCCAGCAGTGACACCGACCGGGCCAAAGAAGCTTTCTTT.

The V gene is TRBV2, the J gene TRBJ2-3, with 12 bases identical to TRBD2. Germline values: CDR1 SNHLY, CDR2 FYNNEI. CDR3 size: 17 residues. The ends lost 7 bases at V and 2 bases at J; junction bases unmatched: 10. As DNA, the CDR3 is TGTGCCAGCACTACGGGACTAGCGGGTCCCCTCACAGATACGCAGTATTTT. This sequence encodes CASTTGLAGPLTDTQYF.